This is a list of T cell receptor beta chains from one sample in a study of chemoradiotherapy in HPV16-positive cancers. The repertoire was sequenced with immunoSEQ multiplex PCR; TCRdb's copy has only in-frame clones and lacks some. The table records about 2,600 clones, 88% of them present only once. The sample in question was tumor tissue, obtained from a patient who underwent chemoradiotherapy. The receptors stem from a human donor with HPV-associated anogenital cancer. Both conserved end residues are part of each CDR3. Fields, in order: clone size, V gene, J gene, D gene, CDR3 protein, CDR3 DNA. D genes are given only for firm matches. A row's size may be missing; if present it is once, few, many or a size class.

clone size: NA
V gene: TRBV11-1
J gene: TRBJ2-3
D gene: TRBD2
CDR3 protein: CASSLRTSGGPTDTQYF
CDR3 DNA: TGTGCCAGCAGCCTCCGGACTAGCGGGGGGCCGACAGATACGCAGTATTTT

clone size: NA
V gene: TRBV5-8
J gene: TRBJ2-7
D gene: NA
CDR3 protein: CASHDFSYEQYF
CDR3 DNA: TGTGCGTCGCACGACTTCTCCTACGAGCAGTACTTC

clone size: NA
V gene: TRBV7-9
J gene: TRBJ2-3
D gene: TRBD2
CDR3 protein: CASSLSGDTDTQYF
CDR3 DNA: TGTGCCAGCAGCTTAAGCGGGGACACAGATACGCAGTATTTT

clone size: NA
V gene: TRBV4-1
J gene: TRBJ2-3
D gene: NA
CDR3 protein: CASSQDTGSSTDTQYF
CDR3 DNA: TGCGCCAGCAGCCAAGATACAGGGTCGAGCACAGATACGCAGTATTTT

clone size: NA
V gene: TRBV4-2
J gene: TRBJ2-1
D gene: NA
CDR3 protein: CASSIRLVTYNEQFF
CDR3 DNA: TGTGCCAGCAGCATACGACTAGTTACCTACAATGAGCAGTTCTTC

clone size: NA
V gene: TRBV5-4
J gene: TRBJ1-1
D gene: NA
CDR3 protein: CASSLEQTGTEAFF
CDR3 DNA: TGTGCCAGCAGCTTGGAACAGACGGGCACTGAAGCTTTCTTT

clone size: NA
V gene: TRBV30
J gene: TRBJ1-1
D gene: NA
CDR3 protein: CAWSVPGYRDRRRTEAFF
CDR3 DNA: TGTGCCTGGAGTGTACCCGGCTACCGAGACCGGAGGAGGACTGAAGCTTTCTTT

clone size: once
V gene: TRBV2
J gene: TRBJ2-3
D gene: TRBD2
CDR3 protein: CARTGLAGGWDTQYF
CDR3 DNA: TGTGCCAGGACCGGACTAGCGGGAGGTTGGGATACGCAGTATTTT

clone size: NA
V gene: TRBV7-9
J gene: TRBJ1-2
D gene: NA
CDR3 protein: CASSLEGQTHGYTF
CDR3 DNA: TGTGCCAGCAGCTTAGAAGGACAGACACATGGCTACACCTTC

clone size: NA
V gene: TRBV10-3
J gene: TRBJ2-6
D gene: TRBD1
CDR3 protein: CAIRVTGYEGRSSGANVLTF
CDR3 DNA: TGTGCCATCAGGGTGACAGGGTATGAAGGGCGGTCCTCTGGGGCCAACGTCCTGACTTTC

clone size: NA
V gene: TRBV19
J gene: TRBJ2-1
D gene: NA
CDR3 protein: CASSSAPAASYNEQFF
CDR3 DNA: TGTGCCAGTAGTTCGGCGCCTGCGGCTTCCTACAATGAGCAGTTCTTC

clone size: once
V gene: TRBV27
J gene: TRBJ2-3
D gene: TRBD2
CDR3 protein: CASSPGLAGGGAGDTQYF
CDR3 DNA: TGTGCCAGCAGCCCAGGACTAGCGGGGGGCGGGGCCGGAGATACGCAGTATTTT

clone size: NA
V gene: TRBV21-1
J gene: TRBJ1-1
D gene: NA
CDR3 protein: CASSKRQGAEAFF
CDR3 DNA: TGTGCCAGCAGCAAGAGACAGGGGGCTGAAGCTTTCTTT

clone size: NA
V gene: TRBV30
J gene: TRBJ2-3
D gene: TRBD1
CDR3 protein: CAWSTGRESDTQYF
CDR3 DNA: TGTGCCTGGTCGACAGGGAGAGAATCAGATACGCAGTATTTT

clone size: NA
V gene: TRBV25-1
J gene: TRBJ1-5
D gene: NA
CDR3 protein: CASSNPDSNQPQHF
CDR3 DNA: TGTGCCAGCAGTAATCCAGATAGCAATCAGCCCCAGCATTTT

clone size: NA
V gene: TRBV18
J gene: TRBJ1-2
D gene: NA
CDR3 protein: CASSPTEDYGYTF
CDR3 DNA: TGTGCCAGCTCACCGACCGAGGACTATGGCTACACCTTC

clone size: NA
V gene: TRBV27
J gene: TRBJ1-5
D gene: TRBD1
CDR3 protein: CASSGDRAGNQPQHF
CDR3 DNA: TGTGCCAGCAGCGGAGACAGGGCGGGCAATCAGCCCCAGCATTTT

clone size: NA
V gene: TRBV28
J gene: TRBJ2-5
D gene: TRBD1
CDR3 protein: CASSLSDRGLTQYF
CDR3 DNA: TGTGCCAGCAGTTTATCCGACAGGGGACTGACCCAGTACTTC

clone size: NA
V gene: TRBV5-1
J gene: TRBJ2-7
D gene: TRBD2
CDR3 protein: CASSSGLAGTYEQYF
CDR3 DNA: TGCGCCAGCAGCTCGGGACTAGCGGGGACCTACGAGCAGTACTTC

clone size: once
V gene: TRBV7-9
J gene: TRBJ2-5
D gene: NA
CDR3 protein: CASSSPTGIQETQYF
CDR3 DNA: TGTGCCAGCAGCTCCCCTACAGGGATTCAAGAGACCCAGTACTTC

clone size: NA
V gene: TRBV6-5
J gene: TRBJ2-5
D gene: NA
CDR3 protein: CASSMRPSETQYF
CDR3 DNA: TGTGCCAGCAGTATGCGACCAAGCGAGACCCAGTACTTC

clone size: NA
V gene: TRBV5-1
J gene: TRBJ2-3
D gene: TRBD2
CDR3 protein: CASSSQRGGQYF
CDR3 DNA: TGCGCCAGCAGCTCACAGCGGGGGGGGCAGTATTTT

clone size: once
V gene: TRBV11-1
J gene: TRBJ2-1
D gene: TRBD2
CDR3 protein: CASSFSSGPGYNEQFF
CDR3 DNA: TGTGCCAGCAGCTTCTCTAGCGGGCCAGGGTACAATGAGCAGTTCTTC

clone size: NA
V gene: TRBV28
J gene: TRBJ1-5
D gene: TRBD1
CDR3 protein: CASTWDREDSNQPQHF
CDR3 DNA: TGTGCCAGCACCTGGGACAGGGAAGATAGCAATCAGCCCCAGCATTTT

clone size: NA
V gene: TRBV13
J gene: TRBJ2-3
D gene: NA
CDR3 protein: CASSFYTDTQYF
CDR3 DNA: TGTGCCAGCAGCTTCTACACAGATACGCAGTATTTT

clone size: NA
V gene: TRBV7-9
J gene: TRBJ1-1
D gene: NA
CDR3 protein: CASSWQGNTEAFF
CDR3 DNA: TGTGCCAGCAGCTGGCAGGGGAACACTGAAGCTTTCTTT

clone size: once
V gene: TRBV6-5
J gene: TRBJ2-2
D gene: NA
CDR3 protein: CASSLARVRDTGELFF
CDR3 DNA: TGTGCCAGCAGTTTAGCCAGGGTGAGGGACACCGGGGAGCTGTTTTTT

clone size: NA
V gene: TRBV9
J gene: TRBJ2-2
D gene: TRBD2
CDR3 protein: CASSLRGTSGNTGELFF
CDR3 DNA: TGTGCCAGCAGCCTGAGAGGGACTAGCGGGAACACCGGGGAGCTGTTTTTT

clone size: few
V gene: TRBV7-2
J gene: TRBJ1-1
D gene: NA
CDR3 protein: CASSLEWLPNTEAFF
CDR3 DNA: TGTGCCAGCAGCTTAGAGTGGCTTCCCAACACTGAAGCTTTCTTT

clone size: NA
V gene: TRBV29-1
J gene: TRBJ2-3
D gene: TRBD2
CDR3 protein: CSVERLAGVADTQYF
CDR3 DNA: TGCAGCGTTGAACGTTTGGCGGGAGTTGCAGATACGCAGTATTTT

clone size: NA
V gene: TRBV18
J gene: TRBJ2-3
D gene: NA
CDR3 protein: CASSPRAVGGTDTQYF
CDR3 DNA: TGTGCCAGCTCACCTCGTGCCGTCGGGGGCACAGATACGCAGTATTTT

clone size: few
V gene: TRBV7-2
J gene: TRBJ1-2
D gene: NA
CDR3 protein: CASSLAVINYGYTF
CDR3 DNA: TGTGCCAGCAGCTTAGCGGTGATTAACTATGGCTACACCTTC

clone size: NA
V gene: TRBV12-5
J gene: TRBJ2-2
D gene: NA
CDR3 protein: CASGWGRWNTGELFF
CDR3 DNA: TGTGCTAGTGGTTGGGGGCGATGGAACACCGGGGAGCTGTTTTTT

clone size: NA
V gene: TRBV9
J gene: TRBJ1-1
D gene: NA
CDR3 protein: CASMRGRGSTEAFF
CDR3 DNA: TGTGCCAGCATGCGGGGGAGGGGATCAACTGAAGCTTTCTTT

clone size: NA
V gene: TRBV5-1
J gene: TRBJ2-7
D gene: TRBD1
CDR3 protein: CASSAFGQGTNEQYF
CDR3 DNA: TGCGCCAGCAGCGCGTTCGGACAGGGGACCAACGAGCAGTACTTC

clone size: NA
V gene: TRBV4-2
J gene: TRBJ1-4
D gene: NA
CDR3 protein: CASSLSGTENEKLFF
CDR3 DNA: TGTGCCAGCAGCCTTTCCGGGACGGAGAATGAAAAACTGTTTTTT

clone size: NA
V gene: TRBV7-9
J gene: TRBJ1-2
D gene: NA
CDR3 protein: CASSSQRAGTYGYTF
CDR3 DNA: TGTGCCAGCAGCTCCCAACGGGCAGGGACGTATGGCTACACCTTC

clone size: NA
V gene: TRBV2
J gene: TRBJ1-2
D gene: TRBD1
CDR3 protein: CASSPGPGQGGGYTF
CDR3 DNA: TGTGCCAGCAGCCCCGGACCGGGACAGGGAGGCGGCTACACCTTC

clone size: NA
V gene: TRBV13
J gene: TRBJ1-1
D gene: NA
CDR3 protein: CASSLGPPGGVGSTEAFF
CDR3 DNA: TGTGCCAGCAGCTTAGGGCCCCCCGGGGGGGTGGGTTCCACTGAAGCTTTCTTT

clone size: NA
V gene: TRBV9
J gene: TRBJ1-1
D gene: TRBD1
CDR3 protein: CASSDSTGQGTEAFF
CDR3 DNA: TGTGCCAGCAGCGACTCGACAGGGCAGGGGACTGAAGCTTTCTTT

clone size: NA
V gene: TRBV4-3
J gene: TRBJ2-1
D gene: NA
CDR3 protein: CASSQDKRFSYNEQFF
CDR3 DNA: TGCGCCAGCAGCCAAGACAAACGGTTTAGTTACAATGAGCAGTTCTTC

clone size: NA
V gene: TRBV11-2
J gene: TRBJ2-2
D gene: TRBD2
CDR3 protein: CASSLASGGRNGELFF
CDR3 DNA: TGTGCCAGCAGCTTAGCTTCGGGAGGGCGTAACGGGGAGCTGTTTTTT